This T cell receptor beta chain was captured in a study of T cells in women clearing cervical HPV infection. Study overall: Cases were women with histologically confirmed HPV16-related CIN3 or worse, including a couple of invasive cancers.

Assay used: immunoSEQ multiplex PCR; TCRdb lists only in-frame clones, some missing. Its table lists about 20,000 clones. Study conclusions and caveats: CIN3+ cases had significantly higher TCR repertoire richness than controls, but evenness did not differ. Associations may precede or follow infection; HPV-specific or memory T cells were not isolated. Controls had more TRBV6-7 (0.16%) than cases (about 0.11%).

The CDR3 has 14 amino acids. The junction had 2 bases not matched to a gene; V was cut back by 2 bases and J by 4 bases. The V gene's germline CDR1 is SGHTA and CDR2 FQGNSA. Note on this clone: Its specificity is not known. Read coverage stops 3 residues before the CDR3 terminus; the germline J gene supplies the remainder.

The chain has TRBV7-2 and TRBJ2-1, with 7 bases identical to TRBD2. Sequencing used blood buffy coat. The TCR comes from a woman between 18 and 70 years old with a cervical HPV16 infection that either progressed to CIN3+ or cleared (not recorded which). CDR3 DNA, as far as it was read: TGTGCCAGCAGCTTACCTAGCGGATACAATGAG. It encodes CASSLPSGYNE. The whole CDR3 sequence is CASSLPSGYNEQFF. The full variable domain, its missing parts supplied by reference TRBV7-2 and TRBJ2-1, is GAGVSQSPSNKVTEKGKDVELRCDPISGHTALYWYRQSLGQGLEFLIYFQGNSAPDKSGLPSDRFSAERTGGSVSTLTIQRTQQEDSAVYLCASSLPSGYNEQFFGPGTRLTVL.